This entry lists 7 T cell receptor beta chains sequenced from one sample in a study of cytomegalovirus exposure and HLA in healthy donors. Sequenced by immunoSEQ multiplex PCR; TCRdb stores in-frame clones only, minus some. This table holds 55,000 to 80,000 clones, over 90% found once. Input material: PBMCs. The receptors stem from a woman under 30 in good health and CMV-seropositive.

J is TRBJ2-3 and V is TRBV5-1, with 10 nucleotides matching TRBD2. Germline CDR1 is SGHRS and CDR2 is YFSETQ. The CDR3 runs to 16 residues. Trimming took 4 bases from V and 3 from J; bases not matched to a gene: 8. In nucleotides, the CDR3 is TGCGCCAGCAGCCAATTAGCGGGAGGACCTACAGATACGCAGTATTTT. It yields the protein CASSQLAGGPTDTQYF.

The chain uses TRBV19 and TRBJ2-6; tentatively, D is TRBD2 (5 bases). Trimming left V 11 bases short and J 2 bases short, with 10 bases between. Looked up from germline, CDR1 is LNHDA and CDR2 is SQIVND (reference sequence). This CDR3 has 13 residues. CDR3 coding DNA: TGTGCCGCGGGCGCTACTGGGGCCAACGTCCTGACTTTC. This gives the protein CAAGATGANVLTF.

The chain uses TRBV15 and TRBJ2-1; a weak D match, TRBD1 (6 bases). The V and J ends lost 0 bases and 8 bases respectively, with 14 bases between them. The germline V gene encodes CDR1 LNHNV and CDR2 YYDKDF (reference sequence). The CDR3 length is 15 residues. The CDR3 nucleotides are TGTGCCACCAGCAGAGAATCAACCGGGACATATGAGCAGTTCTTC. Its translation is CATSRESTGTYEQFF.

The chain uses TRBV2 and TRBJ1-4, with 9 bases aligning to TRBD1. Germline CDR1 and CDR2: SNHLY and FYNNEI. The V gene end was trimmed by 4 bases and the J gene end by 8 bases; junction bases not matched to a gene: 11. This CDR3 has 16 residues. CDR3 in DNA: TGTGCCAGCAGTGCCGGGACAGGGCAAGTATACGAAAAACTGTTTTTT. Translating it yields CASSAGTGQVYEKLFF.

V gene TRBV10-3 combines with J gene TRBJ1-2; D ambiguous. V gave up 4 bases and J gave up 8 bases, with 14 bases separating them. CDR1 is ENHRY and CDR2 is SYGVKD in the germline V gene. The CDR3 is made up of 13 amino acids. CDR3 DNA sequence: TGTGCCATCAGTGGGGTTAGAGGGCACGGCTACACCTTC. This encodes CAISGVRGHGYTF.

The CDR3 loop is CASSLAYRANYGYTF. The CDR3 DNA sequence: TGTGCCAGCAGCTTGGCCTACCGGGCTAACTATGGCTACACCTTC. The chain combines TRBV5-8 with TRBJ1-2, with D unclear. The CDR3 length is 15 residues. Between the trimmed V and J ends, which lost 0 bases and 0 bases, there was a span of 9 bases. The germline CDR1 and CDR2 sequences are SGHTS and YDEGEE. Combining the CDR3 with reference TRBV5-8 and TRBJ1-2 gives the whole variable domain EAGVTQSPTHLIKTRGQQATLRCSPISGHTSVYWYQQALGLGLQFLLWYDEGEERNRGNFPPRFSGRQFPNYSSELNVNALELEDSALYLCASSLAYRANYGYTFGSGTRLTVV.

The chain is built from TRBV6-6 and TRBJ2-5, with 7 bases lining up with TRBD1. The CDR3 totals 16 residues. V shed 6 bases, J shed 3 bases, and the junction held 13 bases outside the gene matches. CDR1 and CDR2 (germline): MNHNY, SVGAGI (reference sequence). The CDR3 sequence is CASSQGLQGSKETQYF. Written as DNA, the CDR3 is TGTGCCAGCAGCCAAGGCCTACAGGGGAGCAAAGAGACCCAGTACTTC.